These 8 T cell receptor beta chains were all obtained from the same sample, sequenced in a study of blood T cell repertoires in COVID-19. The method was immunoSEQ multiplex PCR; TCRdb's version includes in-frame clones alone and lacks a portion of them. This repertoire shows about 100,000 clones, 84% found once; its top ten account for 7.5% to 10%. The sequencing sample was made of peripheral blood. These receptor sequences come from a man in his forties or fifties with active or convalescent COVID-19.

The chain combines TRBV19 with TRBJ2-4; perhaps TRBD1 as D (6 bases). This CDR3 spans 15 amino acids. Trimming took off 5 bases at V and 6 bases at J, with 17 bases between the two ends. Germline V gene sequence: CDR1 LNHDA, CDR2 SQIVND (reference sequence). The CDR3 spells CASSSPGDRGNIQYF. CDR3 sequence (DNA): TGTGCCAGTAGTTCCCCAGGGGATCGTGGAAACATTCAGTACTTC. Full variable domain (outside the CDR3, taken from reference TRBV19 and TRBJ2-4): DGGITQSPKYLFRKEGQNVTLSCEQNLNHDAMYWYRQDPGQGLRLIYYSQIVNDFQKGDIAEGYSVSREKKESFPLTVTSAQKNPTAFYLCASSSPGDRGNIQYFGAGTRLSVL.

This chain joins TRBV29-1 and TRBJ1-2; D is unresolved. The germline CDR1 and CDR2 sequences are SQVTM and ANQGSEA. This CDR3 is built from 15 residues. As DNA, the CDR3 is TGCAGGGAACCGTTCGCGAGGGAGATTGCCTATGGCTACACCTTC. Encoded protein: CREPFAREIAYGYTF.

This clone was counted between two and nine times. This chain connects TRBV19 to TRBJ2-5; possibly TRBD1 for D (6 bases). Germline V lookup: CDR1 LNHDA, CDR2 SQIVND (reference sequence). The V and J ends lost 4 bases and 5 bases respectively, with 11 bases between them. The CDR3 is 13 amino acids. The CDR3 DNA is TGTGCCAGTAGTAGGGGACACACGGAGACCCAGTACTTC. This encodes CASSRGHTETQYF.

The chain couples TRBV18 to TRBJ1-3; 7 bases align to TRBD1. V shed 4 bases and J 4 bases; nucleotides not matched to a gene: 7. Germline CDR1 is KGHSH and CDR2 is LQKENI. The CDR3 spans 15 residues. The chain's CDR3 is CASSRTGESGNTIYF. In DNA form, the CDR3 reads TGTGCCAGCTCACGAACAGGGGAGTCCGGAAACACCATATATTTT.

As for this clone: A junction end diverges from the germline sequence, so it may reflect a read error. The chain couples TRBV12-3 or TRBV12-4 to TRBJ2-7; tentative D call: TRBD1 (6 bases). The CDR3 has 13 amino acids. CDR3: CASTLLQGYEQYF. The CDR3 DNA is TGTGCCAGCACTTTACTACAGGGTTACGAGCAGTACTTC.

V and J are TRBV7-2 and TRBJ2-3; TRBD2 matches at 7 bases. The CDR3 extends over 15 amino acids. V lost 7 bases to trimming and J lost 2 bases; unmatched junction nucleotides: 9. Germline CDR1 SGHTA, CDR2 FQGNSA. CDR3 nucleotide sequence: TGTGCCAGCATCCCCGAGACTAGCCCCACAGATACGCAGTATTTT. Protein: CASIPETSPTDTQYF. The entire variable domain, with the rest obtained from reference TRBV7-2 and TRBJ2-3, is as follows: GAGVSQSPSNKVTEKGKDVELRCDPISGHTALYWYRQSLGQGLEFLIYFQGNSAPDKSGLPSDRFSAERTGGSVSTLTIQRTQQEDSAVYLCASIPETSPTDTQYFGPGTRLTVL.

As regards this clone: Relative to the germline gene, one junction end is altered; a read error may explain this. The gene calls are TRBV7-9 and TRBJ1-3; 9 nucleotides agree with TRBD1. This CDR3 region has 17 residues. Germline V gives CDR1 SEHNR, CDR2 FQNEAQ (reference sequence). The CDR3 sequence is CASTLWTGAISGNTIYF. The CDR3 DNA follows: TGTGCCAGCACCTTATGGACAGGGGCTATCTCTGGAAACACCATATATTTT.

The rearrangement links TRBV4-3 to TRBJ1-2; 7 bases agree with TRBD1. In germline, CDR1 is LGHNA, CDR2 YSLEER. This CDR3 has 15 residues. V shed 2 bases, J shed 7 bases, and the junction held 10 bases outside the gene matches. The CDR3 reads CASSQPDRAPAGYTF. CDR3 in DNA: TGCGCCAGCAGCCAACCTGACAGGGCGCCTGCTGGCTACACCTTC.